The present T cell receptor beta chain was sequenced within a study of breast tumors, draining lymph nodes, adjacent tissues. Points from the study as a whole: The lymph node origin of tumor T cells was framed as consistent with a hypothesis, not demonstrated.

This clonotype was detected many times. Its antigen is not known. Germline V CDR1 and CDR2: SGHRS, YFSETQ. With V trimmed by 3 bases and J by 4 bases, 4 bases remained unmatched. The CDR3 is 13 amino acids. In TCRdb, the multiplex PCR reads were re-called with MiXCR into one record per CDR3 protein. The profile shows approximately 200,000 distinct CDR3 sequences, around 33% of them singletons. Breast cancer patients provided tissue from their axillary draining lymph nodes. The sequence came from a female donor with breast cancer. Some clones in this sample may be carry-over from other donors' samples. V gene TRBV5-1 combines with J gene TRBJ2-7; 7 bases align to TRBD1. Sequenced sample: axillary lymph node tissue. CDR3 nucleotide sequence: TGCGCCAGCAGCTCTAGACAGGGTTACGAGCAGTACTTC. It codes for CASSSRQGYEQYF.